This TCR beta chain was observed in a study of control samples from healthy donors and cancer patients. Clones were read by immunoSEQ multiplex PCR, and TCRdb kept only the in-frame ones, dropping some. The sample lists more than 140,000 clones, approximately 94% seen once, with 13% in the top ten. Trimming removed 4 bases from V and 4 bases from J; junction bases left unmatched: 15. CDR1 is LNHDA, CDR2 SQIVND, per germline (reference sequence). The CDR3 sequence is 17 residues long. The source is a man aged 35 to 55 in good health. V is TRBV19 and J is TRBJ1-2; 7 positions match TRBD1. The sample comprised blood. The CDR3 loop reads CASSSRDSKKFVYGYTF. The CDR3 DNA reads TGTGCCAGTAGTAGCCGGGACAGTAAGAAGTTCGTCTATGGCTACACCTTC.